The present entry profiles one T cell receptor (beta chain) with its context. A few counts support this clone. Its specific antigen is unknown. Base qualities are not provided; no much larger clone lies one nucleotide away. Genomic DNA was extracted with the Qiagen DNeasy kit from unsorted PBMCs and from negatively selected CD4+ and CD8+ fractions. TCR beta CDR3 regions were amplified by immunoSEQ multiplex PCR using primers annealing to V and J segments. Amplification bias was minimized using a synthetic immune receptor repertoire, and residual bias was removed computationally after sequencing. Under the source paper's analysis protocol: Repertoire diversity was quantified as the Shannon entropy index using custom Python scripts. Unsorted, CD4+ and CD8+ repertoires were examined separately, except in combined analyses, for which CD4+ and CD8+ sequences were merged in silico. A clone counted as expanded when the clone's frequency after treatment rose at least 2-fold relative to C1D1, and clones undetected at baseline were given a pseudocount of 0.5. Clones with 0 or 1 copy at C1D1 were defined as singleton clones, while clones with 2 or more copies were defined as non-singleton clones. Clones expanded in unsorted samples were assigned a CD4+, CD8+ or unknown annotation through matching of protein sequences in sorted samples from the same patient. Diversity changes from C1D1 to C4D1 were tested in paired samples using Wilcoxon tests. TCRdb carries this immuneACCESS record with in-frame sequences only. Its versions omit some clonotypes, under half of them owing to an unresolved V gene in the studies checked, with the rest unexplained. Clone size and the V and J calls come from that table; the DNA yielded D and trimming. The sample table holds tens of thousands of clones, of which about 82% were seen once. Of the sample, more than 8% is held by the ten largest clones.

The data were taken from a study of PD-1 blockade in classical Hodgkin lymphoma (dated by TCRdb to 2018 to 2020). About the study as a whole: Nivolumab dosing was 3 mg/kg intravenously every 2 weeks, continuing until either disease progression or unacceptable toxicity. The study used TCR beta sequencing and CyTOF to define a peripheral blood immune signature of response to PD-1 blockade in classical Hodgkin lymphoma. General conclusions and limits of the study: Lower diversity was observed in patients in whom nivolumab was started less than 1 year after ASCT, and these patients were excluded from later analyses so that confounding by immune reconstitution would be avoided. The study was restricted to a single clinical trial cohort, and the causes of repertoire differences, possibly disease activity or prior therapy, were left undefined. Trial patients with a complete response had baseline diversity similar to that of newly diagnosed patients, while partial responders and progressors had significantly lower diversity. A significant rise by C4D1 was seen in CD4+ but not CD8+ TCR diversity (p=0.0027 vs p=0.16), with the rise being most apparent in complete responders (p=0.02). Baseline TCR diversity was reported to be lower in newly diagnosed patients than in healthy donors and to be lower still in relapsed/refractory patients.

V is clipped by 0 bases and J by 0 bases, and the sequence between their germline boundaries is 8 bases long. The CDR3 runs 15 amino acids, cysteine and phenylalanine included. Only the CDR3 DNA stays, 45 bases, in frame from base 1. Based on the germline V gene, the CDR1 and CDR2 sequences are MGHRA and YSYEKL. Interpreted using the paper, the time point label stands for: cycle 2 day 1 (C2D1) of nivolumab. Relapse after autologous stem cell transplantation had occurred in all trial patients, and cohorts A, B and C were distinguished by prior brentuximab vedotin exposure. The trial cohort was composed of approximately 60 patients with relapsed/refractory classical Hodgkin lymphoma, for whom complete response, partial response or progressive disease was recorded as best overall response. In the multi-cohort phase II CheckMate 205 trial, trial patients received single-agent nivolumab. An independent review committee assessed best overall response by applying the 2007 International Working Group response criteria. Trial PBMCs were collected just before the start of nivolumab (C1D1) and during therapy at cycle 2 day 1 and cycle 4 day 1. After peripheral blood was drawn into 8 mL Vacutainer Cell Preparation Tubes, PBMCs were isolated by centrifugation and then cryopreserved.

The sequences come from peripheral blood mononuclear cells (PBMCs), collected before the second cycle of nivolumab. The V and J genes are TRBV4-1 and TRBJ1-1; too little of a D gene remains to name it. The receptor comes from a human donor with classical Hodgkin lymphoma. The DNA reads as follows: TGCGCCAGCAGCCAAGAGTTAGGGCTGAACACTGAAGCTTTCTTT. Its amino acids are CASSQELGLNTEAFF.